These 31 T cell receptor beta chains were sequenced from one sample in a study of identical twins. TCRdb reanalysed the 5' RACE reads using MiXCR and keeps one entry per CDR3 protein. The table lists 460,000 or so distinct CDR3 sequences, 12% to 15% of them singletons. The same sample was also used in a study of yellow fever vaccine responses in identical twins.

Sequencing was done on a sample of CD4+ T cells sorted from blood. The receptor set was obtained from a woman aged 18-29 years in good health.

This clonotype has just a few counts. The chain couples TRBV14 to TRBJ2-3; 14 bases align to TRBD2. With 1 base clipped from V and 5 bases from J, the junction kept 2 bases outside the gene matches. This CDR3 region has 16 residues. Germline V lookup: CDR1 SGHDN, CDR2 FVKESK. The CDR3 DNA is TGTGCCAGCAGCCAAGCCGGGACTAGCGGGAGAGATACGCAGTATTTT. The encoded protein is CASSQAGTSGRDTQYF.

The V gene is TRBV6-1, the J gene TRBJ2-1; TRBD1 matches at 9 bases. Trimming cost V 6 bases and J 6 bases; bases outside gene matches: 3. The CDR3 spans 13 residues. Germline CDR1 reads MNHNS; CDR2 reads SASEGT. The CDR3 here is CASRQTGGNEQFF. CDR3 nucleotide sequence: TGTGCCAGCAGGCAGACAGGGGGCAATGAGCAGTTCTTC.

The sample holds a few counts of this clonotype. The J gene is TRBJ2-7, the V gene TRBV6-2 or TRBV6-3; 10 bases agree with TRBD1. From germline, CDR1 is MNHEY and CDR2 SVGEGT. The CDR3 is 16 amino acids. The junction had 9 bases not matched to a gene; V was cut back by 6 bases and J by 1 base. The CDR3 loop is CASRGPGQGSSYEQYF. The CDR3 DNA sequence: TGTGCCAGCAGGGGACCGGGACAGGGGTCTTCCTACGAGCAGTACTTC.

V usage is TRBV6-2 or TRBV6-3 and J usage is TRBJ2-3, with D perhaps given as TRBD1 or TRBD2 (8 bases each). The CDR3 extends over 18 amino acids. V lost 2 bases to trimming and J lost 1 base, with 19 bases between them. Germline V lookup: CDR1 MNHEY, CDR2 SVGEGT. DNA for the CDR3: TGTGCCAGCAGTTACCTAGCGGGCTCACAGGGGGGCACAGATACGCAGTATTTT. Amino acids: CASSYLAGSQGGTDTQYF.

The chain couples TRBV6-6 to TRBJ2-4; no firm D call. With 5 bases removed from V and 0 bases from J, the gap between germline ends came to 5 bases. Germline CDR1 is MNHNY and CDR2 is SVGAGI (reference sequence). The CDR3 has 13 residues. The CDR3 spells CASSQVAKNIQYF. The CDR3 region has the DNA TGTGCCAGCAGTCAGGTAGCCAAAAACATTCAGTACTTC.

This clonotype turned up a few times. The rearrangement uses TRBV15 and TRBJ2-1, with TRBD2 identical over 10 bases. Trimming took 2 bases from V and 7 from J; bases not matched to a gene: 5. Germline V lookup: CDR1 LNHNV, CDR2 YYDKDF (reference sequence). This CDR3 has 15 residues. This chain's CDR3 is CATSRLAGVGNEQFF. The CDR3 DNA follows: TGTGCCACCAGCAGACTAGCGGGAGTAGGAAATGAGCAGTTCTTC.

This clonotype was recorded a few times. The chain employs TRBV4-3 and TRBJ2-5; TRBD2 aligns across 12 bases. V shed 1 base and J 0 bases; nucleotides not matched to a gene: 3. Germline loops: CDR1 LGHNA, CDR2 YSLEER. There are 17 residues in the CDR3. The CDR3 DNA sequence: TGCGCCAGCAGCCAAGCTCTAGCGGGAGGGAACCAAGAGACCCAGTACTTC. Amino acids: CASSQALAGGNQETQYF.

This clonotype appeared a few times. The chain links TRBV3-1 to TRBJ2-7, with a weak D call TRBD2 (6 bases). Germline CDR1 is LGHDT and CDR2 is YNNKEL (reference sequence). Deletions cut 1 base from V and 6 bases from J, with 10 bases between. This CDR3 is built from 13 residues. The CDR3 DNA reads as TGTGCCAGCAGCCAAGGGACTATGGCCGAGCAGTACTTC. This sequence encodes CASSQGTMAEQYF.

This clonotype is a singleton in its sample. The chain joins TRBV18 to TRBJ1-1; no firm D call. CDR1 is KGHSH and CDR2 is LQKENI in the germline V gene. V dropped 1 base and J dropped 4 bases, with 13 bases sitting between them. The CDR3 loop spans 15 amino acids. CDR3 loop: CASSPHQEVGTEAFF. The CDR3 region has the DNA TGTGCCAGCTCACCACACCAGGAGGTGGGCACTGAAGCTTTCTTT.

Only a few counts were recorded for this clonotype. The chain carries TRBV6-1 and TRBJ2-5; TRBD2 matches 8 bases. The trim removed 6 bases at V and 5 bases at J, leaving 11 bases unmatched. The CDR3 has 15 amino acids. In germline, CDR1 is MNHNS, CDR2 SASEGT. CDR3 sequence (DNA): TGTGCCAGCAGGGCCTCGGGGGGGCCGCTTGAGACCCAGTACTTC. As protein: CASRASGGPLETQYF.

This chain links TRBV5-1 with TRBJ2-1, with 14 bases that match TRBD2. The germline gives CDR1 SGHRS, CDR2 YFSETQ. This CDR3 contains 18 residues. V gave up 0 bases and J gave up 11 bases; unmatched junction bases: 13. The CDR3 DNA reads TGCGCCAGCAGCTTGGGGCCGGGACTAGCGGGAGAGGAAAGAAAGCAGTTCTTC. Amino acids: CASSLGPGLAGEERKQFF. Full variable domain (outside the CDR3, taken from reference TRBV5-1 and TRBJ2-1): KAGVTQTPRYLIKTRGQQVTLSCSPISGHRSVSWYQQTPGQGLQFLFEYFSETQRNKGNFPGRFSGRQFSNSRSEMNVSTLELGDSALYLCASSLGPGLAGEERKQFFGPGTRLTVL.

The chain joins TRBV7-8 to TRBJ2-7; a possible D gene is TRBD2 (6 bases). This CDR3 is built from 15 residues. Germline CDR1 and CDR2: SGHVS and FQNEAQ. The V end lost 7 bases, the J end lost 6 bases, and 22 bases lay between the germline ends. The CDR3 spells CASILGGAGSGEQYF. CDR3 DNA: TGTGCCAGCATCTTGGGGGGAGCAGGGAGTGGCGAGCAGTACTTC. The variable domain in full, completed from reference TRBV7-8 and TRBJ2-7, reads GAGVSQSPRYKVAKRGQDVALRCDPISGHVSLFWYQQALGQGPEFLTYFQNEAQLDKSGLPSDRFFAERPEGSVSTLKIQRTQQEDSAVYLCASILGGAGSGEQYFGPGTRLTVT.

The table lists this clonotype with many counts. Relative to the germline gene, one junction end is altered; a read error may explain this. V usage is TRBV5-1 and J usage is TRBJ2-7, with 8 nucleotides matching TRBD2. The V gene's germline CDR1 is SGHRS and CDR2 YFSETQ. The CDR3 is 15 amino acids. CDR3 region: CASSLVVAGSYEQYF. In DNA, the CDR3 is TGTGCCAGCAGCTTAGTTGTAGCGGGGTCCTACGAGCAGTACTTC.

The rearrangement uses TRBV6-2 or TRBV6-3 and TRBJ2-1, with 9 bases identical to TRBD1. Germline CDR1 and CDR2: MNHEY and SVGEGT. The V gene end was trimmed by 2 bases and the J gene end by 10 bases; junction bases not matched to a gene: 6. The CDR3 spans 14 residues. The CDR3 region is CASSYPGQGAEQFF. The CDR3 bases are TGTGCCAGCAGTTACCCGGGACAGGGAGCGGAGCAGTTCTTC.

This clonotype was picked up a small number of times. The chain combines TRBV5-1 with TRBJ1-6; maybe TRBD1 (5 bases). The CDR3 extends over 15 amino acids. The ends were cut back, 1 base at V and 7 bases at J, with 12 bases in the middle. Germline CDR1 and CDR2: SGHRS and YFSETQ. The CDR3 loop is CASSLSGLENSPLHF. CDR3 in DNA: TGCGCCAGCAGCTTGTCAGGGCTGGAGAATTCACCCCTCCACTTT.

This chain connects TRBV20-1 to TRBJ2-1; 9 positions agree with TRBD2. From germline, CDR1 is DFQATT and CDR2 SNEGSKA (reference sequence). This CDR3 comprises 15 residues. Trimming took 0 bases from V and 4 from J; bases not matched to a gene: 4. The CDR3 is CSARDLLAGYNEQFF. CDR3 DNA sequence: TGCAGTGCTAGAGATCTGCTAGCGGGGTACAATGAGCAGTTCTTC.

V usage is TRBV20-1 and J usage is TRBJ2-7; D is possibly TRBD1 (6 bases). Germline values: CDR1 DFQATT, CDR2 SNEGSKA (reference sequence). V gave up 8 bases and J gave up 1 base, with 12 bases separating them. The CDR3 is 12 residues long. The CDR3 coding sequence is TGCAGTACTAAGGACAGTTCCTACGAGCAGTACTTC. Protein: CSTKDSSYEQYF.

In this sample, this clonotype turned up many times. V gene TRBV5-6 combines with J gene TRBJ2-5; D possibly corresponds to TRBD1 (5 bases). CDR3 length equals 15 residues. Germline V gene lookup returns CDR1 SGHDT and CDR2 YYEEEE. Between the trimmed V and J ends, which lost 4 bases and 7 bases, there was a span of 20 bases. The CDR3 region is CASSRDSPGLGTQYF. In DNA form, the CDR3 reads TGTGCCAGCAGCCGCGACAGTCCGGGTTTAGGGACCCAGTACTTC.

This clonotype turned up a few times. This chain connects TRBV11-1 to TRBJ2-2; possible D gene TRBD1, 6 bases. The length of the CDR3 is 18 residues. CDR1 is SGHAT, CDR2 FQDESV, per germline (reference sequence). V was shortened by 4 bases and J by 0 bases, with 18 bases between the two germline ends. This CDR3 reads CASSSRSAGTTNTGELFF. DNA for the CDR3: TGTGCCAGCAGCTCCCGGAGTGCCGGGACAACGAACACCGGGGAGCTGTTTTTT.

This clonotype was found a few times. The DNA for the CDR3 is TGCGCCAGCAGCTTGCAGGGAACGTCCAGTTACAATGAGCAGTTCTTC. It codes for CASSLQGTSSYNEQFF. The rearrangement joins TRBV5-1 to TRBJ2-1; a weak D match, TRBD1 (5 bases). The V gene's germline CDR1 is SGHRS and CDR2 YFSETQ. V dropped 1 base and J dropped 4 bases, with 15 bases sitting between them. The length of the CDR3 is 16 residues.

This chain links TRBV19 with TRBJ2-2, with TRBD2 as a possible D gene (6 bases). V lost 8 bases to trimming and J lost 2 bases, with 12 bases between them. This CDR3 region has 14 residues. From germline, CDR1 is LNHDA and CDR2 SQIVND (reference sequence). The CDR3 is CASRRRGNTGELFF. The CDR3 nucleotides are TGTGCCAGTCGAAGGAGGGGTAACACCGGGGAGCTGTTTTTT.

The chain employs TRBV11-2 and TRBJ2-5; no definite D call. There are 13 residues in the CDR3. Germline loops: CDR1 SGHAT, CDR2 FQNNGV. V lost 10 bases to trimming and J lost 5 bases, with 17 bases between them. This chain's CDR3 is CATRGQAQETQYF. The CDR3, as DNA: TGTGCCACCAGAGGCCAAGCCCAGGAGACCCAGTACTTC.

This chain links TRBV15 with TRBJ2-2; the D gene is possibly TRBD2 (6 bases). Trimming took 0 bases from V and 6 from J, leaving 23 bases between them. Germline V gene lookup returns CDR1 LNHNV and CDR2 YYDKDF (reference sequence). CDR3 size: 19 residues. The CDR3 bases are TGTGCCACCAGCAGAGATTTAGTACGGGGGTCATATGGCCCCGGGGAGCTGTTTTTT. Translation: CATSRDLVRGSYGPGELFF.

V and J are TRBV11-2 and TRBJ2-2; the D call may be TRBD1 or TRBD2 (5 bases each). CDR1 is SGHAT, CDR2 FQNNGV, per germline. This CDR3 is built from 15 residues. V lost 5 bases to trimming and J lost 7 bases, with 17 bases between them. The CDR3 is CASSTDGTPNGELFF. The CDR3 nucleotides are TGTGCCAGCAGCACGGACGGGACCCCTAACGGGGAGCTGTTTTTT.

This clonotype was counted a few times. The rearrangement joins TRBV20-1 to TRBJ2-1; 11 bases are shared with TRBD2. CDR1 and CDR2 (germline): DFQATT, SNEGSKA (reference sequence). Trimming at V came to 5 bases and at J to 0 bases, leaving 6 bases not matched to a gene. This CDR3 is 16 amino acids long. CDR3 amino acids: CSAGGLAATSYNEQFF. CDR3 nucleotide sequence: TGCAGTGCTGGGGGACTAGCGGCAACCTCCTACAATGAGCAGTTCTTC.

J is TRBJ2-7 and V is TRBV7-2; 12 bases align to TRBD1. J gave up 2 bases and V 3 bases, and 5 bases lay outside the gene matches. The CDR3 covers 16 residues. Germline V gene sequence: CDR1 SGHTA, CDR2 FQGNSA. The CDR3, as DNA: TGTGCCAGCAGCTTCGGGACAGGGGGCGCACCCTACGAGCAGTACTTC. Translation gives CASSFGTGGAPYEQYF.

Ten or more counts support this clonotype. The rearrangement links TRBV7-9 to TRBJ2-5; 7 bases fit TRBD1. Germline CDR1 and CDR2: SEHNR and FQNEAQ (reference sequence). Losses at the gene ends were 5 bases for V and 5 bases for J; bases not matched to a gene: 5. This CDR3 region has 13 residues. CDR3 in amino acids: CASSTTGTETQYF. In DNA form, the CDR3 reads TGTGCCAGCAGCACGACAGGGACGGAGACCCAGTACTTC. Filled out from reference TRBV7-9 and TRBJ2-5, the complete variable domain reads DTGVSQNPRHKITKRGQNVTFRCDPISEHNRLYWYRQTLGQGPEFLTYFQNEAQLEKSRLLSDRFSAERPKGSFSTLEIQRTEQGDSAMYLCASSTTGTETQYFGPGTRLLVL.

This chain links TRBV6-1 with TRBJ2-3; D call uncertain. Germline V lookup: CDR1 MNHNS, CDR2 SASEGT. Trimming left V 4 bases short and J 5 bases short, with 7 bases between. The CDR3 runs 12 residues. In DNA form, the CDR3 reads TGTGCCAGCAGTGGTTTTCAAGATACGCAGTATTTT. Residues: CASSGFQDTQYF.

In this sample, this clonotype turned up a few times. This chain uses TRBV15 with TRBJ2-2; 7 bases match TRBD1. The germline CDR1 and CDR2 sequences are LNHNV and YYDKDF (reference sequence). Trimming took 3 bases from V and 2 from J; bases not matched to a gene: 6. The CDR3 is made up of 16 amino acids. In DNA form, the CDR3 reads TGTGCCACCAGCAGGTACAGGGGCGCAAACACCGGGGAGCTGTTTTTT. The encoded protein is CATSRYRGANTGELFF.

This clonotype has a handful of counts. This rearrangement joins TRBV21-1 to TRBJ2-7; TRBD1 is taken as the D call from the table, unchecked against the DNA. TRBV21-1 counts as a pseudogene. The CDR3 loop spans 16 amino acids. The CDR3 DNA sequence: TGTGCCAGCAGCAAAGAGGGGCGGTTAAGCTCCTACGAGCAGTACTTC. This codes for CASSKEGRLSSYEQYF.

This clonotype was seen only a few times. V usage is TRBV20-1 and J usage is TRBJ1-2; D might be TRBD1 (6 bases). The CDR3 extends over 14 amino acids. Trimming cost V 5 bases and J 5 bases, with 18 bases left between them. Germline values: CDR1 DFQATT, CDR2 SNEGSKA (reference sequence). CDR3 residues: CSASPRGAGYGYTF. For the CDR3, the DNA is TGCAGTGCTTCACCTCGGGGGGCGGGGTATGGCTACACCTTC.